Shown below are 29 T cell receptor beta chains from a single sample sequenced in a study of shared clonotypes between healthy human individuals. Some clones are missing from TCRdb's copy, which holds only in-frame ones; the method was immunoSEQ multiplex PCR. The sample shows 550,000 to 850,000 clones, about 74% of them seen only once. The sequencing sample was made of memory CD4+ T cells sorted from blood. Indicated subset: CD45RA-negative fraction. The source is a woman aged 25 to 39 in good health.

The rearrangement uses TRBV6-5 and TRBJ1-2; unclear D gene. V was cut by 2 bases and J by 4 bases, with 5 bases left in between. Germline CDR1 and CDR2: MNHEY and SVGAGI. The CDR3 is 12 amino acids. The CDR3 sequence is CASSYESYGYTF. DNA of the CDR3: TGTGCCAGCAGTTACGAAAGCTATGGCTACACCTTC.

The rearrangement joins TRBV11-2 to TRBJ2-7; D is uncertain. Germline-derived CDR1 and CDR2 are SGHAT and FQNNGV. The CDR3 extends over 13 amino acids. Trimming removed 3 bases from V and 2 bases from J, with 8 bases in between. Here the CDR3 reads CASSLADPYEQYF. For the CDR3, the DNA is TGTGCCAGCAGCTTGGCGGATCCCTACGAGCAGTACTTC.

The chain combines TRBV7-9 with TRBJ2-7, with 12 positions matching TRBD2. Germline loops: CDR1 SEHNR, CDR2 FQNEAQ (reference sequence). The ends lost 5 bases at V and 4 bases at J; junction bases unmatched: 9. The CDR3 totals 16 residues. CDR3 loop: CASSDKLAGGRYEQYF. The CDR3 coding sequence is TGTGCCAGCAGCGACAAGCTAGCGGGAGGGCGTTACGAGCAGTACTTC.

The chain carries TRBV11-1 and TRBJ2-5; TRBD1 or TRBD2 may be the D gene (5 bases each). CDR1 and CDR2 from the germline V gene are SGHAT and FQDESV (reference sequence). The CDR3 is 14 amino acids. V shed 5 bases and J shed 4 bases, with 14 bases lying between them. The CDR3 sequence: CASSRVRGRETQYF. As DNA, the CDR3 is TGTGCCAGCAGCCGGGTCCGGGGCCGAGAGACCCAGTACTTC.

The sample holds one count of this clone. CDR3 region: CASSRSLADNEQFF. The DNA for the CDR3 is TGTGCCAGCAGCCGGTCACTAGCGGACAATGAGCAGTTCTTC. The chain has TRBV5-4 and TRBJ2-1; 8 positions agree with TRBD2. The V gene end was trimmed by 4 bases and the J gene end by 5 bases; junction bases not matched to a gene: 5. This CDR3 is 14 amino acids long. Germline V CDR1 and CDR2: SGHNT, YYREEE (reference sequence).

This chain connects TRBV14 to TRBJ2-1; 9 nucleotides match TRBD2. V was pared by 0 bases and J by 8 bases, with 2 bases of the junction left unmatched. Germline CDR1 SGHDN, CDR2 FVKESK. CDR3 length: 14 residues. In nucleotides, the CDR3 is TGTGCCAGCAGCCAAGAACTAGCGGGTTATGAGCAGTTCTTC. It specifies CASSQELAGYEQFF.

The chain links TRBV29-1 to TRBJ2-3; 7 bases are a match to TRBD1. Germline V gives CDR1 SQVTM, CDR2 ANQGSEA. This CDR3 region has 15 residues. After removal of 6 bases from V and 0 bases from J, the junction contained 9 bases not matched to a gene. CDR3 residues: CSVYPTGISTDTQYF. CDR3 coding DNA: TGCAGCGTCTATCCGACAGGGATTAGCACAGATACGCAGTATTTT.

The chain carries TRBV19 and TRBJ2-3; 9 nucleotides line up with TRBD2. In germline, CDR1 is LNHDA, CDR2 SQIVND (reference sequence). The V and J ends lost 4 bases and 0 bases, in that order; junction bases with no gene match: 2. The CDR3 spans 15 residues. CDR3 sequence reads: CASSSLAGSTDTQYF. CDR3 nucleotide sequence: TGTGCCAGTAGTAGTCTAGCGGGGAGCACAGATACGCAGTATTTT.

The sample holds a few counts of this clone. DNA for the CDR3: TGTGCCAGCAGCACGGACAGAACGATCTATGGCTACACCTTC. Encoded protein: CASSTDRTIYGYTF. This chain links TRBV13 with TRBJ1-2; TRBD1 is a possible D gene (6 bases). Per germline, CDR1 PRHDT and CDR2 FYEKMQ (reference sequence). CDR3 size: 14 residues. Trimming took 5 bases from V and 4 from J, leaving 14 bases between them. The entire variable domain, with the rest obtained from reference TRBV13 and TRBJ1-2, is as follows: AAGVIQSPRHLIKEKRETATLKCYPIPRHDTVYWYQQGPGQDPQFLISFYEKMQSDKGSIPDRFSAQQFSDYHSELNMSSLELGDSALYFCASSTDRTIYGYTFGSGTRLTVV.

V is TRBV16 and J is TRBJ1-5; D remains unclear. The CDR3 consists of 14 residues. Germline lookup yields CDR1 KGHSY and CDR2 FQNENV. Trimming left V 0 bases short and J 7 bases short, with 10 bases between. Here the CDR3 reads CASSQSAREQPQHF. The DNA for the CDR3 is TGTGCCAGCAGCCAATCGGCGAGAGAACAGCCCCAGCATTTT.

The chain links TRBV5-1 to TRBJ1-4; 7 bases are a match to TRBD1. CDR1 and CDR2 from the germline V gene are SGHRS and YFSETQ. The CDR3 is 16 residues long. The V gene end was trimmed by 0 bases and the J gene end by 4 bases; junction bases not matched to a gene: 6. The CDR3 bases are TGCGCCAGCAGCTTGGGCCTGGGGACAGATAATGAAAAACTGTTTTTT. Translated: CASSLGLGTDNEKLFF.

This clone was seen just once. The chain couples TRBV6-5 to TRBJ1-2; a weak D match, TRBD1 (5 bases). V lost 6 bases and J 2 bases, leaving 10 bases between the germline ends. The CDR3 runs to 13 residues. Germline assignment: CDR1 MNHEY and CDR2 SVGAGI. CDR3 sequence: CASSNRQNYGYTF. CDR3 bases: TGTGCCAGCAGCAACCGACAGAACTATGGCTACACCTTC.

The rearrangement uses TRBV5-1 and TRBJ2-7; D is perhaps TRBD2 (6 bases). The CDR3 loop spans 15 amino acids. CDR1 is SGHRS, CDR2 YFSETQ, per germline. V was cut by 0 bases and J by 0 bases, with 10 bases left in between. CDR3 in amino acids: CASSLAYGGSYEQYF. In nucleotides, the CDR3 is TGCGCCAGCAGCTTGGCGTACGGGGGCTCCTACGAGCAGTACTTC.

This clone came up many times. The chain joins TRBV10-2 to TRBJ1-1; 11 bases are shared with TRBD1. The CDR3 is made up of 15 amino acids. The trim removed 8 bases at V and 0 bases at J, leaving 5 bases unmatched. Germline assignment: CDR1 WSHSY and CDR2 SAAADI. The CDR3, as DNA: TGCGCCAGCCGGGACAGGGGGTATCTGAACACTGAAGCTTTCTTT. Translation gives CASRDRGYLNTEAFF.

The chain uses TRBV6-6 and TRBJ1-1, with no clear D. This CDR3 comprises 13 residues. V was cut by 4 bases and J by 3 bases, with 9 bases left in between. Germline CDR1 is MNHNY and CDR2 is SVGAGI (reference sequence). The DNA for the CDR3 is TGTGCCAGCAGTTTCCTGGGAGACACTGAAGCTTTCTTT. It yields the protein CASSFLGDTEAFF.

V and J are TRBV6-6 and TRBJ2-1; 15 nucleotides match TRBD2. With V trimmed by 7 bases and J by 10 bases, 8 bases remained unmatched. The CDR3 has 15 amino acids. Germline V CDR1 and CDR2: MNHNY, SVGAGI (reference sequence). The CDR3 here is CASTGGTSGRREQFF. CDR3 DNA sequence: TGTGCCAGCACCGGCGGGACTAGCGGGAGGAGGGAGCAGTTCTTC.

V gene TRBV7-2 combines with J gene TRBJ1-2; tentative D call: TRBD1 (5 bases). The CDR3 runs to 13 residues. With 1 base removed from V and 5 bases from J, the gap between germline ends came to 8 bases. Germline loops: CDR1 SGHTA, CDR2 FQGNSA. CDR3 protein: CASSLGEGYGYTF. The DNA of the CDR3 is TGTGCCAGCAGCTTAGGAGAGGGGTATGGCTACACCTTC.

This clone was seen a single time. V is TRBV10-3 and J is TRBJ2-1; TRBD2 is a possible D gene (5 bases). This CDR3 contains 13 residues. Trimming left V 8 bases short and J 9 bases short, with 17 bases between. Germline assignment: CDR1 ENHRY and CDR2 SYGVKD. CDR3 in DNA: TGTGCCATCGCCGCGGGCTCCCCCCCTGAGCAGTTCTTC. Translation: CAIAAGSPPEQFF.

This clone has ten or more counts. The chain combines TRBV6-1 with TRBJ1-4, with TRBD1 matching over 10 bases. The CDR3 runs to 14 residues. CDR1 is MNHNS, CDR2 SASEGT, per germline. The V gene end was trimmed by 1 base and the J gene end by 7 bases; junction bases not matched to a gene: 0. CDR3 loop: CASSEGTGGEKLFF. CDR3 bases: TGTGCCAGCAGTGAAGGGACAGGGGGTGAAAAACTGTTTTTT.

The rearrangement links TRBV10-3 to TRBJ2-7; 7 positions agree with TRBD2. Germline CDR1 ENHRY, CDR2 SYGVKD. The CDR3 runs 12 residues. Trimming cost V 6 bases and J 6 bases; bases outside gene matches: 5. CDR3: CAISLGEGEQYF. CDR3 nucleotide sequence: TGTGCCATCAGCCTCGGGGAGGGCGAGCAGTACTTC.

The J gene is TRBJ1-3, the V gene TRBV28, with 7 bases identical to TRBD1. The CDR3 is made up of 16 amino acids. Germline trimming cut 6 bases from V and 0 bases from J; bases unmatched to any gene: 8. Germline V CDR1 and CDR2: MDHEN, SYDVKM. DNA for the CDR3: TGTGCCAGCAGATCCCGACAGGGCCTCTCTGGAAACACCATATATTTT. Translation: CASRSRQGLSGNTIYF.

The V call is TRBV7-9, the J call TRBJ1-5; D call uncertain. The CDR3 contains 15 residues. Trimming pared 0 bases from V and 4 bases from J, leaving 10 bases between. The germline V gene has CDR1 SEHNR and CDR2 FQNEAQ (reference sequence). The CDR3 loop is CASSLAAGLNQPQHF. The CDR3 DNA sequence: TGTGCCAGCAGCTTAGCGGCGGGGTTGAATCAGCCCCAGCATTTT.

The chain uses TRBV6-1 and TRBJ1-1, with TRBD1 matching over 7 bases. V gave up 4 bases and J gave up 2 bases; unmatched junction bases: 4. This CDR3 is 14 amino acids long. The germline CDR1 and CDR2 sequences are MNHNS and SASEGT. DNA of the CDR3: TGTGCCAGCAGTGTAAAGGGGGCAAACACTGAAGCTTTCTTT. Its protein product is CASSVKGANTEAFF.

The chain combines TRBV1 with TRBJ2-7; TRBD1 is the table's D call, not checked against the DNA. TRBV1 is a recognized pseudogene. CDR3 length equals 24 residues. CDR3 nucleotide sequence: TGCACCAGCAGCCAACCGAAGGACAGGGAGGACCAGCGCGGACATCTTGGGCGTACTTGCGAGCAGTACTTC. The encoded protein is CTSSQPKDREDQRGHLGRTCEQYF.

The chain couples TRBV28 to TRBJ1-5; D ambiguous. CDR3 length: 14 residues. Germline-derived CDR1 and CDR2 are MDHEN and SYDVKM. V lost 4 bases to trimming and J lost 1 base, with 8 bases between them. CDR3 bases: TGTGCCAGCAGTTATCAGAGGAGCAATCAGCCCCAGCATTTT. Its protein is CASSYQRSNQPQHF.

V and J are TRBV7-8 and TRBJ2-2; tentatively, D is TRBD2 (6 bases). The V end lost 10 bases, the J end lost 0 bases, and 12 bases lay between the germline ends. This CDR3 comprises 14 residues. Germline V gene lookup returns CDR1 SGHVS and CDR2 FQNEAQ. CDR3 protein: CAMRLAPNTGELFF. CDR3 bases: TGTGCCATGCGGCTAGCGCCGAACACCGGGGAGCTGTTTTTT.

This clone was picked up one time. The CDR3, as DNA: TGTGCCAGCAGCCAGGTCGGATCCGAAGCTTTCTTT. It encodes CASSQVGSEAFF. The V and J genes are TRBV4-2 and TRBJ1-1; D is uncertain. The CDR3 has 12 amino acids. Germline V gene lookup returns CDR1 LGHNA and CDR2 YNFKEQ. Trimming stripped 3 bases from V and 8 bases from J, with 10 bases between.

This chain joins TRBV5-1 and TRBJ2-7; TRBD2 aligns across 7 bases. The germline CDR1 and CDR2 sequences are SGHRS and YFSETQ. Unmatched junction bases numbered 4, after V lost 5 bases and J lost 5 bases. This CDR3 is built from 12 residues. This CDR3 is CASREGGNEQYF. The CDR3 DNA reads TGCGCCAGCAGGGAGGGAGGGAACGAGCAGTACTTC.

CDR3 in DNA: TGTGCCAGCACCCTCCTAGCGGGTGCCTACGAGCAGTACTTC. This gives the protein CASTLLAGAYEQYF. The rearrangement joins TRBV6-5 to TRBJ2-7, with 8 bases aligning to TRBD2. After removal of 7 bases from V and 2 bases from J, the junction contained 7 bases not matched to a gene. Germline V gene sequence: CDR1 MNHEY, CDR2 SVGAGI. This CDR3 region has 14 residues.